This T cell receptor beta chain was sequenced during a study of T cells after yellow fever vaccination. The study's findings and limits: There was a possibility that FACS-sorted repertoires contained abundant clonotypes contaminating from the bulk population. Clones that expanded after primary vaccination mostly reappeared after the booster (less than 98% CD4, 70% to 90% CD8).

TCRdb reprocessed the 5' RACE reads with MiXCR, giving one entry per CDR3 protein. The sample yields a few hundred thousand distinct CDR3 sequences, 8.5% to 9% seen once. In its sample, this clonotype was seen many times. The antigen is not known. This sequence originates from a man in his late teens or twenties who received the YFV17D yellow fever vaccine. The material was PBMCs, obtained on the day of the first yellow fever vaccination.

This CDR3 is CASSSAPGSGGNNEQFF. The CDR3 DNA follows: TGTGCCAGCAGTTCCGCGCCCGGGAGCGGGGGTAACAATGAGCAGTTCTTC. The chain recombines TRBV6-5 with TRBJ2-1; 8 nucleotides line up with TRBD2. The CDR3 totals 17 residues. With 4 bases clipped from V and 5 bases from J, the junction kept 13 bases outside the gene matches. Germline lookup yields CDR1 MNHEY and CDR2 SVGAGI.